This passage covers 8 T cell receptor beta chains from one sample sequenced in a study of response to subunit inactivated influenza vaccine. TCRdb reanalysed the RT-PCR reads using MiXCR and keeps one entry per CDR3 protein. The sample lists 650,000 or so distinct CDR3 sequences, 12% to 15% seen once, with less than 8.5% in the top ten. The sequencing here drew on PBMCs from blood, taken 14 to 15 days before vaccination. These TCRs come from a man over 45 who received an inactivated influenza vaccine.

This clonotype occurred many times. The gene calls are TRBV4-3 and TRBJ2-3, with D unclear. The CDR3 loop spans 14 amino acids. The V gene's germline CDR1 is LGHNA and CDR2 YSLEER. V shed 0 bases and J shed 0 bases, with 4 bases lying between them. CDR3 coding DNA: TGCGCCAGCAGCCAAGATTTCAGCACAGATACGCAGTATTTT. Encoded protein: CASSQDFSTDTQYF.

A word on this clonotype: An end of the junction does not agree with germline; a read error may underlie this. The CDR3 DNA follows: TGCAGCGCCTCCCAGGACGCCCGCGGGGTGCTGTTTTTT. Its protein product is CSASQDARGVLFF. This rearrangement joins TRBV29-1 to TRBJ2-2, with D maybe TRBD2 (6 bases). This CDR3 spans 13 amino acids. CDR1 is SQVTM, CDR2 ANQGSEA, per germline.

The rearrangement uses TRBV7-9 and TRBJ2-7; TRBD1 agrees at 9 bases. This CDR3 is 15 amino acids long. V shed 5 bases, J shed 5 bases, and the junction held 10 bases outside the gene matches. The germline gives CDR1 SEHNR, CDR2 FQNEAQ (reference sequence). CDR3 in DNA: TGTGCCAGCAGCAGAACCGGGACAGGGTTTCACGAGCAGTACTTC. Translated, it gives CASSRTGTGFHEQYF. Using reference TRBV7-9 and TRBJ2-7 for the parts outside the CDR3, the full variable domain is DTGVSQNPRHKITKRGQNVTFRCDPISEHNRLYWYRQTLGQGPEFLTYFQNEAQLEKSRLLSDRFSAERPKGSFSTLEIQRTEQGDSAMYLCASSRTGTGFHEQYFGPGTRLTVT.

This clonotype was observed at least ten times. V and J are TRBV4-3 and TRBJ1-1; D unresolved. The CDR3 runs to 13 residues. Germline loops: CDR1 LGHNA, CDR2 YSLEER. Trimming stripped 0 bases from V and 7 bases from J, with 9 bases between. The CDR3 nucleotides read TGCGCCAGCAGCCAAGATGAGGGTCTTGAAGCTTTCTTT. Protein: CASSQDEGLEAFF.

This clonotype showed up just a few times. The chain uses TRBV4-1 and TRBJ2-1, with 7 bases fitting TRBD2. The CDR3 totals 17 residues. After removal of 0 bases from V and 0 bases from J, the junction contained 5 bases not matched to a gene. Germline CDR1 is MGHRA and CDR2 is YSYEKL. For the CDR3, the DNA is TGCGCCAGCAGCCAAGAAGCGGGGAGCAGCTCCTACAATGAGCAGTTCTTC. Translation: CASSQEAGSSSYNEQFF.

The V call is TRBV10-3, the J call TRBJ2-3; possibly TRBD2 for D (6 bases). V was cut by 3 bases and J by 7 bases, with 20 bases left in between. This CDR3 comprises 16 residues. Germline V gives CDR1 ENHRY, CDR2 SYGVKD. The CDR3 loop is CAISDPPGLMAHTQYF. The CDR3 bases are TGTGCCATCAGTGACCCTCCGGGACTCATGGCTCATACGCAGTATTTT.

The sample holds a few counts of this clonotype. CDR3 residues: CSARGGPYGYTF. CDR3 nucleotides: TGCAGTGCTAGAGGCGGTCCCTATGGCTACACCTTC. The chain carries TRBV20-1 and TRBJ1-2; unclear D gene. With 1 base removed from V and 4 bases from J, the gap between germline ends came to 7 bases. Per the germline V gene, CDR1 is DFQATT and CDR2 is SNEGSKA (reference sequence). CDR3 size: 12 residues.

In its sample, this clonotype was seen a few times. The chain combines TRBV20-1 with TRBJ1-5; TRBD1 matches at 7 bases. Looked up from germline, CDR1 is DFQATT and CDR2 is SNEGSKA (reference sequence). The CDR3 spans 14 residues. V lost 6 bases and J lost 0; bases outside the gene matches: 5. The CDR3 DNA is TGCAGTGCCCGGACAGGCAATAGCAATCAGCCCCAGCATTTT. Its protein product is CSARTGNSNQPQHF.